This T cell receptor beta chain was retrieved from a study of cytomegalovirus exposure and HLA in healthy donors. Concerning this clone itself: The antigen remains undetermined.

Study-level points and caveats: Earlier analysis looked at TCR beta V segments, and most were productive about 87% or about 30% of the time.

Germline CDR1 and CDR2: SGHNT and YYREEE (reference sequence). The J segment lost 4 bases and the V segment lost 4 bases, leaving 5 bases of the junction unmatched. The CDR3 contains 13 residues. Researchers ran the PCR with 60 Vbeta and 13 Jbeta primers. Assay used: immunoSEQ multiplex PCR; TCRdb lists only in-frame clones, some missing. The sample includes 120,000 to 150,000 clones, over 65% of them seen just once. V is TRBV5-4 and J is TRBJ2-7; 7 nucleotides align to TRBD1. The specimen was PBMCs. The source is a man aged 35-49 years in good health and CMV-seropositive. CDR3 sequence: CASSHRDSYEQYF. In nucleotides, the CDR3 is TGTGCCAGCAGCCACCGGGACAGTTACGAGCAGTACTTC.